The 23 T cell receptor beta chains listed next were all sequenced from one sample in a study of Ad26.COV2.S vaccination and SARS-CoV-2 variants (dated by TCRdb to the early 2020s). The method was the immunoSEQ multiplex PCR assay. Held by TCRdb, this immuneACCESS table contains in-frame sequences only and omits some clones. Under half of the omission traces to an unresolved V gene where checked; the cause of the rest is unknown. Recorded for this sample are 180,000 or so clones; about 83% of them occurred a single time. In total, the top ten clones hold about 5.5% of the sample. The time point label of this sample denotes: individuals recovered from natural SARS-CoV-2 infection. The input for sequencing was peripheral blood, taken after recovery from COVID-19. Source of these receptors: a human donor who had recovered from COVID-19.

CDR3 sequence reads: CASTYDRASGNTIYF. CDR3 in DNA: TGTGCCAGCACCTACGACAGAGCCTCTGGAAACACCATATATTTT. The chain uses TRBV2 and TRBJ1-3; D possibly corresponds to TRBD1 (5 bases). The CDR3 is made up of 15 amino acids. Germline V gene sequence: CDR1 SNHLY, CDR2 FYNNEI. With 7 bases removed from V and 0 bases from J, the gap between germline ends came to 13 bases.

The rearrangement links TRBV20-1 to TRBJ2-1, with D tentatively TRBD1 (5 bases). Trimming took off 6 bases at V and 10 bases at J, with 13 bases between the two ends. The CDR3 is 11 residues long. The germline V gene encodes CDR1 DFQATT and CDR2 SNEGSKA (reference sequence). The chain's CDR3 is CSAYRLREQFF. The DNA of the CDR3 is TGCAGTGCCTACAGGCTTAGGGAGCAGTTCTTC.

The CDR3 region is CASSYSGTADEKLFF. The CDR3 nucleotides read TGTGCCAGCAGTTACTCCGGGACCGCAGATGAAAAACTGTTTTTT. The rearrangement uses TRBV6-5 and TRBJ1-4, with a weak D call TRBD1 (5 bases). The CDR3 has 15 amino acids. Per the germline V gene, CDR1 is MNHEY and CDR2 is SVGAGI. Trimming took 0 bases from V and 6 from J, leaving 11 bases between them.

J is TRBJ2-2 and V is TRBV4-2; TRBD2 matches at 7 bases. The length of the CDR3 is 15 residues. Germline V lookup: CDR1 LGHNA, CDR2 YNFKEQ. V lost 0 bases, J lost 4 bases, and 2 bases stayed unmatched. The CDR3 DNA reads TGTGCCAGCAGCCAAGACCCGGGGGGCACCGGGGAGCTGTTTTTT. It is translated as CASSQDPGGTGELFF.

This sequence joins TRBV11-2 and TRBJ2-3, with 7 nucleotides matching TRBD1. This CDR3 region has 17 residues. V shed 0 bases, J shed 4 bases, and the junction held 10 bases outside the gene matches. CDR1 is SGHAT and CDR2 is FQNNGV in the germline V gene. In nucleotides, the CDR3 is TGTGCCAGCAGCTTAGATAGGTTTACAGGGGACCCAGATACGCAGTATTTT. Its protein is CASSLDRFTGDPDTQYF.

This clone was observed once. V and J are TRBV18 and TRBJ2-2; weak D call: TRBD1 (6 bases). The CDR3 is made up of 15 amino acids. V was pared by 3 bases and J by 2 bases, with 10 bases between. Germline CDR1 is KGHSH and CDR2 is LQKENI. The CDR3 bases are TGTGCCAGCTCACCCTCGGGACAAAACACCGGGGAGCTGTTTTTT. It is translated as CASSPSGQNTGELFF.

CDR3 sequence (DNA): TGTGCTAGTGGCCCAGCGGGGGGCTCCTACAATGAGCAGTTCTTC. Amino acid sequence: CASGPAGGSYNEQFF. The chain couples TRBV12-5 to TRBJ2-1, with 9 bases aligning to TRBD2. With 6 bases clipped from V and 0 bases from J, the junction kept 3 bases outside the gene matches. Looked up from germline, CDR1 is LGHNT and CDR2 is FRNRAP. CDR3 length: 15 amino acids.

This chain uses TRBV6-5 with TRBJ1-5; D not resolved. This CDR3 is 13 amino acids long. Germline assignment: CDR1 MNHEY and CDR2 SVGAGI. The V end lost 5 bases, the J end lost 5 bases, and 10 bases lay between the germline ends. This CDR3 reads CASSRHWDQPQHF. As DNA, the CDR3 is TGTGCCAGCAGTCGACACTGGGATCAGCCCCAGCATTTT.

The chain links TRBV5-4 to TRBJ1-6; D call uncertain. The CDR3 runs to 15 residues. V was clipped by 0 bases and J by 6 bases, with 10 bases between them. Germline V CDR1 and CDR2: SGHNT, YYREEE (reference sequence). The CDR3 DNA sequence: TGTGCCAGCAGCTTGGGACATCGGATTAATTCACCCCTCCACTTT. It translates to CASSLGHRINSPLHF. The full variable domain, rest sourced from reference TRBV5-4 and TRBJ1-6, is ETGVTQSPTHLIKTRGQQVTLRCSSQSGHNTVSWYQQALGQGPQFIFQYYREEENGRGNFPPRFSGLQFPNYSSELNVNALELDDSALYLCASSLGHRINSPLHFGNGTRLTVT.

This chain links TRBV4-1 with TRBJ1-2; D unclear. CDR1 MGHRA and CDR2 YSYEKL come from the germline V gene. This CDR3 has 16 residues. Trimming pared 0 bases from V and 4 bases from J, leaving 15 bases between. CDR3 amino acids: CASSQDLGFLGYGYTF. CDR3 nucleotide sequence: TGCGCCAGCAGCCAAGATCTAGGGTTTCTTGGCTATGGCTACACCTTC.

The chain links TRBV10-3 to TRBJ2-1; 8 bases are shared with TRBD1. The CDR3 contains 16 residues. CDR1 and CDR2 from the germline V gene are ENHRY and SYGVKD. Trimming at V came to 4 bases and at J to 3 bases, leaving 8 bases not matched to a gene. In DNA, the CDR3 is TGTGCCATCAGTGGATACAGGGGGGCCGGCTACAATGAGCAGTTCTTC. Translated, it gives CAISGYRGAGYNEQFF.

V and J are TRBV28 and TRBJ2-7; 7 bases are shared with TRBD1. This CDR3 comprises 13 residues. Looked up from germline, CDR1 is MDHEN and CDR2 is SYDVKM. V trimming: 6 bases; J trimming: 2 bases; junction bases outside the gene matches: 4. CDR3 amino acids: CASRRTGAYEQYF. Here the CDR3 DNA reads TGTGCCAGCAGGAGGACAGGCGCCTACGAGCAGTACTTC.

The chain's CDR3 is CASSTPGGAYYGYTF. CDR3 coding DNA: TGTGCCAGTAGTACCCCGGGGGGGGCCTACTATGGCTACACCTTC. The chain couples TRBV19 to TRBJ1-2; D may be TRBD1 (6 bases). V was cut by 4 bases and J by 3 bases, with 15 bases left in between. From germline, CDR1 is LNHDA and CDR2 SQIVND (reference sequence). The CDR3 contains 15 residues. The whole variable domain, remainder taken from reference TRBV19 and TRBJ1-2, is DGGITQSPKYLFRKEGQNVTLSCEQNLNHDAMYWYRQDPGQGLRLIYYSQIVNDFQKGDIAEGYSVSREKKESFPLTVTSAQKNPTAFYLCASSTPGGAYYGYTFGSGTRLTVV.

The chain is built from TRBV19 and TRBJ1-3, with 7 nucleotides matching TRBD1. Trimming removed 4 bases from V and 0 bases from J; junction bases left unmatched: 6. This CDR3 is 16 amino acids long. Per the germline V gene, CDR1 is LNHDA and CDR2 is SQIVND (reference sequence). The CDR3 DNA sequence: TGTGCCAGTAGTAGGGACAGCTTAATCTCTGGAAACACCATATATTTT. This sequence encodes CASSRDSLISGNTIYF. Full variable domain (rest looked up from reference TRBV19 and TRBJ1-3): DGGITQSPKYLFRKEGQNVTLSCEQNLNHDAMYWYRQDPGQGLRLIYYSQIVNDFQKGDIAEGYSVSREKKESFPLTVTSAQKNPTAFYLCASSRDSLISGNTIYFGEGSWLTVV.

The chain joins TRBV18 to TRBJ2-1; D not resolved. The CDR3 sequence is 11 residues long. Trimming left V 1 base short and J 5 bases short, with 0 bases between. Germline-derived CDR1 and CDR2 are KGHSH and LQKENI. For the CDR3, the DNA is TGTGCCAGCTCACCACACAATGAGCAGTTCTTC. Protein product: CASSPHNEQFF.

This rearrangement joins TRBV5-1 to TRBJ2-3, with 10 bases lining up with TRBD2. The V and J ends lost 3 bases and 0 bases, in that order; junction bases with no gene match: 7. Germline V CDR1 and CDR2: SGHRS, YFSETQ. The CDR3 covers 17 residues. The CDR3 DNA is TGCGCCAGCAGCTCGGCCGGGACTAGCGTCAGCACAGATACGCAGTATTTT. This encodes CASSSAGTSVSTDTQYF.

The chain employs TRBV7-6 and TRBJ1-4, with 8 bases lining up with TRBD1. This CDR3 has 14 amino acids. Unmatched junction bases numbered 6, after V lost 1 base and J lost 11 bases. Germline loops: CDR1 SGHVS, CDR2 FNYEAQ. In DNA form, the CDR3 reads TGTGCCAGCAGCTTAGAGGGGGGGACAGGCAAACTGTTTTTT. It is translated as CASSLEGGTGKLFF.

This sequence joins TRBV3-1 (or the pseudogene TRBV3-2) and TRBJ2-1; 7 nucleotides line up with TRBD1. Germline V CDR1 and CDR2: LGHDT, YNNKEL (reference sequence). The CDR3 contains 17 residues. V was pared by 3 bases and J by 2 bases, with 10 bases of the junction left unmatched. The CDR3: CASSHPRGTAAYNEQFF. CDR3 DNA: TGTGCCAGCAGCCACCCAAGGGGGACAGCGGCCTACAATGAGCAGTTCTTC.

This chain links TRBV7-2 with TRBJ2-7; 7 nucleotides align to TRBD2. With V trimmed by 1 base and J by 6 bases, 6 bases remained unmatched. Germline loops: CDR1 SGHTA, CDR2 FQGNSA. The CDR3 contains 14 residues. Here the CDR3 reads CASSLDWGRGEQYF. In nucleotides, the CDR3 is TGTGCCAGCAGCTTAGACTGGGGGAGGGGCGAGCAGTACTTC.

This clone was seen only a few times. The chain combines TRBV2 with TRBJ1-5; 7 bases are shared with TRBD1. Germline CDR1 reads SNHLY; CDR2 reads FYNNEI. This CDR3 has 14 residues. The ends lost 4 bases at V and 5 bases at J; junction bases unmatched: 5. The chain's CDR3 is CASSGTGPYQPQHF. The CDR3 DNA reads TGTGCCAGCAGTGGGACAGGTCCCTATCAGCCCCAGCATTTT.

A note on this clone: In the same sample, other DNA sequences code for this CDR3. The chain employs TRBV2 and TRBJ1-5; TRBD1 aligns across 9 bases. The V segment lost 6 bases and the J segment 7 bases; nucleotides outside the gene matches: 4. This CDR3 comprises 13 residues. Germline V CDR1 and CDR2: SNHLY, FYNNEI. This chain's CDR3 is CASSGQGRQPQHF. The CDR3 region has the DNA TGTGCCAGCAGCGGACAGGGGAGACAGCCCCAGCATTTT.

CDR3 sequence reads: CASSLVLQGDEQYF. For the CDR3, the DNA is TGTGCCAGCAGCTTAGTATTACAGGGGGACGAGCAGTACTTC. The genes are TRBV11-3 and TRBJ2-7; TRBD1 agrees at 8 bases. V lost 1 base and J lost 5; bases outside the gene matches: 4. The CDR3 consists of 14 residues. CDR1 is SGHNT, CDR2 YENEEA, per germline.

The V gene is TRBV9, the J gene TRBJ2-6; maybe TRBD1 (5 bases). This CDR3 comprises 18 residues. Germline CDR1 SGDLS, CDR2 YYNGEE. Deletions cut 4 bases from V and 0 bases from J, with 17 bases between. The CDR3 DNA is TGTGCCAGCAGCCCTCCGACAGATGGGGTCTCTGGGGCCAACGTCCTGACTTTC. Its protein product is CASSPPTDGVSGANVLTF.